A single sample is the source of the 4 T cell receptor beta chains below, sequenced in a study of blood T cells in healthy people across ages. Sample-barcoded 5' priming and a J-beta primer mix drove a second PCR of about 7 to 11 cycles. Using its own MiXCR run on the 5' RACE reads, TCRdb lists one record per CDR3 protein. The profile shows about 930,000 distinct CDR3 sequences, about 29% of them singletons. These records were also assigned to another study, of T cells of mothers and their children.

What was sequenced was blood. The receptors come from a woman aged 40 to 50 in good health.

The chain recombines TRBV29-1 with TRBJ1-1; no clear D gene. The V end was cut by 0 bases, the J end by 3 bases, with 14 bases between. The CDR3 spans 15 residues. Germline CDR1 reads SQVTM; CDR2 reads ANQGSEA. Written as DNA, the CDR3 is TGCAGCGTTGAAGACCTTCTCGGGAGGGACACTGAAGCTTTCTTT. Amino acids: CSVEDLLGRDTEAFF.

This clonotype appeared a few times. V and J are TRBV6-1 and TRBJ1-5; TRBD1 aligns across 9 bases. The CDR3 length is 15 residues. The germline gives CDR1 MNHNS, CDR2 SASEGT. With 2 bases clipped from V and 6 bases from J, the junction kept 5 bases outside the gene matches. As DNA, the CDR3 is TGTGCCAGCAGTGAACGGGACAGGGCGCGTCAGCCCCAGCATTTT. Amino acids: CASSERDRARQPQHF.

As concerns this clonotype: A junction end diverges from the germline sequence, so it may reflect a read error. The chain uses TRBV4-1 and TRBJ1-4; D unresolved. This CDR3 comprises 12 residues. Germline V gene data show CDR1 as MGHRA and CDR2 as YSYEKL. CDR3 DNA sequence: TGCGCCAGCGGCCAAGATCCGACAAAACTGTTTTTT. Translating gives CASGQDPTKLFF.

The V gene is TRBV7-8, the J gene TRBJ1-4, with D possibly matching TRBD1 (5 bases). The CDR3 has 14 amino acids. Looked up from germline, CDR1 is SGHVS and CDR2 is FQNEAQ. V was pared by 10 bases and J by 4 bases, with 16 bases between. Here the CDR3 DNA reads TGTGCCACCTCAGTGGGACGGGGTAATGAAAAACTGTTTTTT. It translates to CATSVGRGNEKLFF. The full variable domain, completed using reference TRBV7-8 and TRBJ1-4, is GAGVSQSPRYKVAKRGQDVALRCDPISGHVSLFWYQQALGQGPEFLTYFQNEAQLDKSGLPSDRFFAERPEGSVSTLKIQRTQQEDSAVYLCATSVGRGNEKLFFGSGTQLSVL.